These 14 T cell receptor beta chains were sequenced from one sample in a study of blood T cell repertoires in COVID-19 (dated by TCRdb to 2020 to 2022). Library preparation used the immunoSEQ multiplex PCR assay. TCRdb carries this immuneACCESS record with in-frame sequences only. Its versions omit some clonotypes, under half of them owing to an unresolved V gene in the studies checked, with the rest unexplained. This sample holds 60,000 or so clones; about 74% were observed only once. The ten top clones hold 28% of the sample. What was sequenced was peripheral blood. The receptors here all came from a woman older than 75 with acute or convalescent COVID-19.

The chain recombines TRBV7-2 with TRBJ2-3, with 7 bases lining up with TRBD2. The CDR3 runs to 16 residues. CDR1 is SGHTA, CDR2 FQGNSA, per germline. Trimming took 1 base from V and 0 from J; bases not matched to a gene: 4. The CDR3 region has the DNA TGTGCCAGCAGCTTAGTTCCAGCGGGGAGCACAGATACGCAGTATTTT. It translates to CASSLVPAGSTDTQYF.

The V gene is TRBV7-2, the J gene TRBJ2-3; D perhaps matches TRBD1 (6 bases). Germline CDR1 and CDR2: SGHTA and FQGNSA. The CDR3 has 15 amino acids. Deletions cut 4 bases from V and 0 bases from J, with 11 bases between. The CDR3, as DNA: TGTGCCAGCAGCTCCATAGGGGGTAGCACAGATACGCAGTATTTT. The encoded protein is CASSSIGGSTDTQYF.

At least ten counts were recorded for this clone. This rearrangement joins TRBV7-9 to TRBJ2-1, with 14 bases that match TRBD2. The trim removed 5 bases at V and 7 bases at J, leaving 10 bases unmatched. The CDR3 consists of 17 residues. CDR1 and CDR2 (germline): SEHNR, FQNEAQ (reference sequence). This CDR3 is CASSALRGLAGVNEQFF. Here the CDR3 DNA reads TGTGCCAGCAGCGCACTTCGGGGACTAGCGGGAGTGAATGAGCAGTTCTTC.

The V call is TRBV7-2, the J call TRBJ2-4; 7 nucleotides line up with TRBD1. Trimming at V came to 5 bases and at J to 0 bases, leaving 7 bases not matched to a gene. Germline V gene lookup returns CDR1 SGHTA and CDR2 FQGNSA. This CDR3 contains 16 residues. The CDR3 coding sequence is TGTGCCAGCAGCGACGACAGGGCGCTAGCCAAAAACATTCAGTACTTC. Its protein product is CASSDDRALAKNIQYF.

The rearrangement joins TRBV9 to TRBJ1-2, with TRBD1 matching over 9 bases. V trimming: 0 bases; J trimming: 4 bases; junction bases outside the gene matches: 4. This CDR3 comprises 15 residues. CDR1 and CDR2 (germline): SGDLS, YYNGEE. The CDR3 region is CASSVGGQGRYGYTF. The CDR3 nucleotides read TGTGCCAGCAGCGTAGGGGGACAGGGTCGCTATGGCTACACCTTC.

The gene calls are TRBV5-1 and TRBJ2-5; D gene unclear. The CDR3 sequence is 14 residues long. The V gene's germline CDR1 is SGHRS and CDR2 YFSETQ. With 4 bases removed from V and 0 bases from J, the gap between germline ends came to 10 bases. In nucleotides, the CDR3 is TGCGCCAGCAGCCTAAACCCTAACCAAGAGACCCAGTACTTC. It specifies CASSLNPNQETQYF.

The chain couples TRBV12-3 or TRBV12-4 to TRBJ1-4; weak D call: TRBD1 (6 bases). The CDR3 extends over 13 amino acids. V lost 3 bases and J 12 bases, leaving 14 bases between the germline ends. The CDR3 here is CASSFQGSGELFF. The CDR3 DNA sequence: TGTGCCAGCAGTTTTCAGGGTTCAGGGGAACTGTTTTTT.

The gene calls are TRBV27 and TRBJ2-7; 7 bases align to TRBD2. The CDR3 contains 15 residues. CDR1 is MNHEY and CDR2 is SMNVEV in the germline V gene (reference sequence). V shed 6 bases and J 0 bases; nucleotides not matched to a gene: 8. CDR3 region: CASSPAGTTSYEQYF. In DNA form, the CDR3 reads TGTGCCAGCAGCCCAGCGGGGACTACCTCCTACGAGCAGTACTTC.

V is TRBV28 and J is TRBJ2-5; perhaps TRBD2 as D (5 bases). The CDR3 contains 14 residues. Germline values: CDR1 MDHEN, CDR2 SYDVKM. Trimming left V 8 bases short and J 3 bases short, with 16 bases between. CDR3 DNA sequence: TGTGCCAGCTACGGGCAGCGGACCAAAGAGACCCAGTACTTC. Its translation is CASYGQRTKETQYF.

This rearrangement joins TRBV18 to TRBJ2-1, with no clear D. V was trimmed by 2 bases and J by 10 bases, leaving 15 bases between them. Germline-derived CDR1 and CDR2 are KGHSH and LQKENI. The CDR3 length is 14 residues. The CDR3 reads CASSPAERYGEQFF. The CDR3 DNA is TGTGCCAGCTCACCAGCAGAGAGGTACGGGGAGCAGTTCTTC. Together with reference TRBV18 and TRBJ2-1, the CDR3 gives the full variable domain: NAGVMQNPRHLVRRRGQEARLRCSPMKGHSHVYWYRQLPEEGLKFMVYLQKENIIDESGMPKERFSAEFPKEGPSILRIQQVVRGDSAAYFCASSPAERYGEQFFGPGTRLTVL.

DNA of the CDR3: TGTGCCACCAGTGACTTCGGACTAGCGGACCAAGAGACCCAGTACTTC. Encoded protein: CATSDFGLADQETQYF. The chain couples TRBV24-1 to TRBJ2-5; 10 nucleotides align to TRBD2. Losses at the gene ends were 4 bases for V and 0 bases for J; bases not matched to a gene: 4. The CDR3 runs 16 residues. Per germline, CDR1 KGHDR and CDR2 SFDVKD.

Only a few counts were recorded for this clone. This chain links TRBV10-3 with TRBJ2-3; TRBD2 matches at 9 bases. CDR3 length equals 14 residues. V was pared by 11 bases and J by 2 bases, with 8 bases of the junction left unmatched. The germline CDR1 and CDR2 sequences are ENHRY and SYGVKD. The CDR3 loop is CAGSSGKPTDTQYF. CDR3 sequence (DNA): TGTGCCGGGTCTAGCGGGAAGCCCACAGATACGCAGTATTTT.

The genes are TRBV6-4 and TRBJ1-1, with D possibly being TRBD1 (5 bases). The V end lost 6 bases, the J end lost 2 bases, and 10 bases lay between the germline ends. The germline CDR1 and CDR2 sequences are MRHNA and SNTAGT. The CDR3 is 13 amino acids. The CDR3 DNA sequence: TGTGCCAGCAGCCAGGGCCCTAACACTGAAGCTTTCTTT. It encodes CASSQGPNTEAFF.

This clone was picked up one time. The chain has TRBV2 and TRBJ1-5, with TRBD1 matching over 7 bases. With 6 bases clipped from V and 2 bases from J, the junction kept 7 bases outside the gene matches. Looked up from germline, CDR1 is SNHLY and CDR2 is FYNNEI. This CDR3 region has 15 residues. The CDR3 DNA sequence: TGTGCCAGCAGAGACCGGGACAGAGGCAATCAGCCCCAGCATTTT. It translates to CASRDRDRGNQPQHF. The full variable domain, with the rest looked up from reference TRBV2 and TRBJ1-5, is EPEVTQTPSHQVTQMGQEVILRCVPISNHLYFYWYRQILGQKVEFLVSFYNNEISEKSEIFDDQFSVERPDGSNFTLKIRSTKLEDSAMYFCASRDRDRGNQPQHFGDGTRLSIL.